This TCR beta chain originates from a study of cytomegalovirus exposure and HLA in healthy donors. The study's findings and limits: 164 TCR beta chains were listed as cytomegalovirus-associated. The likely origin of a cluster of highly shared sequence variants was a sequencing artifact.

V lost 0 bases and J lost 2, with 13 bases in between. CDR1 ENHRY and CDR2 SYGVKD come from the germline V gene. The CDR3 loop spans 16 amino acids. It was with 60 Vbeta and 13 Jbeta primers that the PCR ran. Sequenced by immunoSEQ multiplex PCR; TCRdb stores in-frame clones only, minus some. The table counts 150,000 to 200,000 clones; 1.3% lies in the top ten. A note on this clone: Its antigen is still unknown.

The receptor's source is a woman aged 55-69 years in good health and CMV-seronegative. The rearrangement joins TRBV10-3 to TRBJ1-2; no firm D call. Sequenced material: PBMCs. The CDR3 protein is CAISESIRQANYGYTF. The CDR3 nucleotides are TGTGCCATCAGTGAGTCGATTAGGCAGGCCAACTATGGCTACACCTTC.